A selection of T cell receptor beta chains follows, all from one sample in a study of regulatory T cells in long-lasting Graves disease. TCRdb re-called the multiplex PCR reads with MiXCR, one entry per CDR3 protein. The sample carries 400,000 to 500,000 distinct CDR3 sequences, 14% to 15% recorded once. The data also belong to a second study, concerning T cells in Graves' hyperthyroidism and ophthalmopathy.

The material was peripheral blood mononuclear cells (PBMCs), obtained at new diagnosis, from a patient treated with antithyroid drugs. The receptor source for this set is a woman aged 25-40 years with Graves disease. CDR3s include the opening cysteine and the closing phenylalanine or tryptophan. The D gene is left open where the match is weak. Rows give clone size only sometimes, using once, few, many, or a class for an expanded clone.

NA	NA	TRBV20-1	TRBJ1-1	TGCAGTGTCTCCACTAGGGCATCCAGAAACACTGAAGCTTTCTTT	CSVSTRASRNTEAFF
TRBD1	NA	TRBV4-1	TRBJ1-1	TGCGCCAGCAGTCGGACAGGGGGCCAACCTGAAGCTTTCTTT	CASSRTGGQPEAFF
TRBD1	many	TRBV7-9	TRBJ1-3	TGTGCCAACCGGAACCTGGGACAGGGTGAAAACTCTGGAAACACCATATATTTT	CANRNLGQGENSGNTIYF
NA	NA	TRBV28	TRBJ2-2	TGTGCCACTAGGGAGGGGGGCACCGGGGAGCTGTTTTTT	CATREGGTGELFF
TRBD2	NA	TRBV20-1	TRBJ2-7	TGCAGTGCTAGAGATAGGGCTAGCGGGAGCAGAGAGCAGTACTTC	CSARDRASGSREQYF
NA	many	TRBV20-1	TRBJ2-1	TGCAGTGCTAGAGGGAATACGAATGAGCAGTTCTTC	CSARGNTNEQFF
NA	many	TRBV27	TRBJ2-3	TGTGCCAGCAGTTCCGCCGGGACGCTAACCACAGATACGCAGTATTTT	CASSSAGTLTTDTQYF
NA	many	TRBV7-2	TRBJ1-4	TGTGCCAGCAGCTTACGCCAGTTAGGTGAAAAACTGTTTTTT	CASSLRQLGEKLFF
NA	many	TRBV20-1	TRBJ2-7	TGCAGTGCTAGAGGGGATCTGGGGGCTCCCTACGAGCAGTACTTC	CSARGDLGAPYEQYF
NA	many	TRBV3-1	TRBJ2-1	TGTGCCAGCAGCCAGACTAGGCCCCTCCAGGGTGAGCAGTTCTTC	CASSQTRPLQGEQFF
TRBD2	many	TRBV20-1	TRBJ2-3	TGCAGTCAAAGGTCGGCCGCGGGAGAAGATACGCAGTATTTT	CSQRSAAGEDTQYF
NA	many	TRBV2	TRBJ2-7	TGTGCCAGCAGTCCTCTCTTAGCGGACTCCTACGAGCAGTACTTC	CASSPLLADSYEQYF
NA	many	TRBV7-2	TRBJ1-5	TGTGCCAGCAGCTTATTGCACGAGAGGGATCAGCCCCAGCATTTT	CASSLLHERDQPQHF
NA	few	TRBV19	TRBJ2-2	TGTGCCAGTATTCAGGGTACGGCCGGGGAGCTGTTTTTT	CASIQGTAGELFF
TRBD1	NA	TRBV20-1	TRBJ1-5	TGCAGTGCTAGAGATCCACTGACAGGGGATAATCAGCCCCAGCATTTT	CSARDPLTGDNQPQHF
TRBD1	NA	TRBV6-2/TRBV6-3	TRBJ2-3	TGTGCCAGCAGTTACCAGGGGGCGATCACAGATACGCAGTATTTT	CASSYQGAITDTQYF
NA	few	TRBV19	TRBJ2-7	TGTGCCAGCGCGAGGGGGACGGGCGCGGGGTCAGGAGAGCAGTACTTC	CASARGTGAGSGEQYF
TRBD2	few	TRBV19	TRBJ2-7	TGTGCCAGTTCACTAGCGGGATCTCCCCAGCAGTACTTC	CASSLAGSPQQYF
TRBD1	many	TRBV18	TRBJ1-3	TGTGCCAGCTCACCAACCGGGACAGCGGTGGCGGGGAACACCATATATTTT	CASSPTGTAVAGNTIYF
NA	NA	TRBV9	TRBJ2-2	TGTGCCAGCAGAAGGGACGCCAACACCGGGGAGCTGTTTTTT	CASRRDANTGELFF
TRBD1	many	TRBV20-1	TRBJ2-3	TGCAGTGCTCCGACAGGGGGTGGCACAGATACGCAGTATTTT	CSAPTGGGTDTQYF
NA	few	TRBV5-1	TRBJ2-5	TGCGCCAGCAGCTTGGATAAGGGCTGGGAGACCCAGTACTTC	CASSLDKGWETQYF
NA	few	TRBV4-1	TRBJ2-4	TGCGCCAGCAGCCCGCTGGTGAGCGCTGCCAAAAACATTCAGTACTTC	CASSPLVSAAKNIQYF
TRBD2	many	TRBV20-1	TRBJ2-7	TGCAGTGCTAGTAAGGCGGGAGGGGGCCGCGAGCAGTACTTC	CSASKAGGGREQYF
TRBD1	NA	TRBV2	TRBJ2-7	TGTGCCAGCAGTACCGGGCCGGGACAGGGGGCATACGAGCAGTACTTC	CASSTGPGQGAYEQYF
NA	NA	TRBV12-3/TRBV12-4	TRBJ2-1	TGTGCCAGCAACCCGGGACCCTACAATGAGCAGTTCTTC	CASNPGPYNEQFF
NA	NA	TRBV5-4	TRBJ2-7	TGTGCCAGCAGCAACAGGGACCCACCCTACGAGCAGTACTTC	CASSNRDPPYEQYF
NA	many	TRBV12-3/TRBV12-4	TRBJ2-6	TGTGCCAGCAGCCCTAGGGGAACTGGGGCCAACGTCCTGACTTTC	CASSPRGTGANVLTF
TRBD2	few	TRBV7-9	TRBJ2-7	TGTGCCAGCAGCTTAGGGACTAGCGGGTACTCCTACGAGCAGTACTTC	CASSLGTSGYSYEQYF
TRBD2	many	TRBV2	TRBJ2-1	TGTGCCAGCTTTGACCTAGCGGGCACCTACAATGAGCAGTTCTTC	CASFDLAGTYNEQFF
NA	NA	TRBV19	TRBJ2-2	TGTGCCAGTACCCACGGCCCTAACACCGGGGAGCTGTTTTTT	CASTHGPNTGELFF
NA	many	TRBV11-3	TRBJ1-2	TGTGCCAGCAGCCCCGGGGGATCCAGGAGCTACACCTTC	CASSPGGSRSYTF
TRBD1	many	TRBV6-1	TRBJ1-3	TGTGCCAGTTACAGGGGATACTCTGGAAACACCATATATTTT	CASYRGYSGNTIYF
NA	NA	TRBV20-1	TRBJ2-3	TGCAGTGCTAGAGACCCCCCCACTAGCCTAGATGCGCAGTATTTT	CSARDPPTSLDAQYF
NA	NA	TRBV5-1	TRBJ2-1	TGCGCCAGCGGTCTAGGGGAGATAAGCTCCTACAATGAGCAGTTCTTC	CASGLGEISSYNEQFF